A single sample is the source of the 30 T cell receptor beta chains below, sequenced in a study of control samples from healthy donors and cancer patients. TCRdb keeps only in-frame clones here, not all; method: immunoSEQ multiplex PCR. The sample includes 230,000 or so clones, roughly 94% of them seen just once. The sample comprised blood. These receptors originate from a man aged 45-65 years in good health.

The gene calls are TRBV12-3 or TRBV12-4 and TRBJ1-1; tentative D call: TRBD1 (5 bases). The CDR3 totals 13 residues. Trimming pared 5 bases from V and 5 bases from J, leaving 12 bases between. The CDR3 is CASSEREGTEAFF. CDR3 sequence (DNA): TGTGCCAGCAGTGAAAGGGAGGGGACTGAAGCTTTCTTT.

Comments on this clone: In the same sample, other DNA sequences code for this CDR3. The rearrangement uses TRBV5-1 and TRBJ1-4; TRBD1 matches at 7 bases. Losses at the gene ends were 0 bases for V and 8 bases for J; bases not matched to a gene: 4. Germline loops: CDR1 SGHRS, CDR2 YFSETQ. The CDR3 runs 14 residues. In DNA form, the CDR3 reads TGCGCCAGCAGCTTGGAGGGGGCGGGAGAAAAACTGTTTTTT. Its translation is CASSLEGAGEKLFF.

CDR3 DNA sequence: TGTGCCAGCAGTCCCATTTGGGGGGCTGGGTTGAACACTGAAGCTTTCTTT. It translates to CASSPIWGAGLNTEAFF. This sequence joins TRBV28 and TRBJ1-1; perhaps TRBD1 as D (6 bases). CDR3 length: 17 residues. With 5 bases removed from V and 0 bases from J, the gap between germline ends came to 19 bases. Germline V CDR1 and CDR2: MDHEN, SYDVKM.

The chain is built from TRBV28 and TRBJ1-6; D ambiguous. Germline values: CDR1 MDHEN, CDR2 SYDVKM. V was clipped by 6 bases and J by 6 bases, with 9 bases between them. The CDR3 extends over 13 amino acids. CDR3 sequence reads: CASRSAINSPLHF. The DNA for the CDR3 is TGTGCCAGCAGATCGGCTATTAATTCACCCCTCCACTTT.

This rearrangement joins TRBV5-1 to TRBJ1-2, with TRBD1 identical over 7 bases. Losses at the gene ends were 0 bases for V and 4 bases for J; bases not matched to a gene: 12. The germline CDR1 and CDR2 sequences are SGHRS and YFSETQ. This CDR3 has 17 residues. The CDR3 DNA is TGCGCCAGCAGCTTGGCCTTACCGGGGGCAGGGGGCTATGGCTACACCTTC. This gives the protein CASSLALPGAGGYGYTF.

V gene TRBV6-2 or TRBV6-3 combines with J gene TRBJ1-2; a possible D gene is TRBD1 (5 bases). Germline CDR1 is MNHEY and CDR2 is SVGEGT. Trimming took off 2 bases at V and 4 bases at J, with 11 bases between the two ends. The CDR3 is made up of 14 amino acids. The CDR3 loop reads CASSYLGAGYGYTF. CDR3 bases: TGTGCCAGCAGTTACCTTGGGGCAGGCTATGGCTACACCTTC.

The chain joins TRBV3-1 (or the pseudogene TRBV3-2) to TRBJ2-2; 8 bases align to TRBD2. Trimming took 5 bases from V and 5 from J; bases not matched to a gene: 4. The CDR3 is 14 amino acids. The germline CDR1 and CDR2 sequences are LGHDT and YNNKEL (reference sequence). The CDR3 DNA follows: TGTGCCAGCAGCGTCCGACTAGCGACCGGGGAGCTGTTTTTT. This sequence encodes CASSVRLATGELFF.

The chain recombines TRBV6-2 or TRBV6-3 with TRBJ1-6; D unresolved. V lost 2 bases and J lost 7, with 9 bases in between. Germline CDR1 and CDR2: MNHEY and SVGEGT. The CDR3 is made up of 14 amino acids. The CDR3 nucleotides read TGTGCCAGCAGTTACCGCTCGGGCAATTCACCCCTCCACTTT. Amino acids: CASSYRSGNSPLHF.

V gene TRBV7-8 combines with J gene TRBJ2-2; D is undetermined. The CDR3 extends over 12 amino acids. Per the germline V gene, CDR1 is SGHVS and CDR2 is FQNEAQ. The V end lost 5 bases, the J end lost 8 bases, and 9 bases lay between the germline ends. The CDR3 spells CASSENFGELFF. In DNA form, the CDR3 reads TGTGCCAGCAGCGAGAACTTTGGGGAGCTGTTTTTT.

This clone appeared once. This chain connects TRBV7-3 to TRBJ1-3; 7 nucleotides match TRBD1. V trimming: 2 bases; J trimming: 3 bases; junction bases outside the gene matches: 7. The CDR3 has 16 residues. Germline assignment: CDR1 SGHTA and CDR2 FQGTGA. The CDR3 region has the DNA TGTGCCAGCAGCTTATTAGGGGGCGGAGGTGGAAACACCATATATTTT. Translated: CASSLLGGGGGNTIYF.

This chain joins TRBV19 and TRBJ1-1, with no clear D. Germline assignment: CDR1 LNHDA and CDR2 SQIVND (reference sequence). Trimming removed 3 bases from V and 2 bases from J, with 7 bases in between. The CDR3 has 13 amino acids. The CDR3 reads CASSIDGNTEAFF. In DNA form, the CDR3 reads TGTGCCAGTAGTATCGACGGAAACACTGAAGCTTTCTTT.

The chain is built from TRBV7-9 and TRBJ1-1, with D possibly being TRBD1 (5 bases). Trimming took off 3 bases at V and 0 bases at J, with 8 bases between the two ends. Germline assignment: CDR1 SEHNR and CDR2 FQNEAQ (reference sequence). This CDR3 comprises 14 residues. The chain's CDR3 is CASSFTTVNTEAFF. CDR3 DNA sequence: TGTGCCAGCAGCTTCACGACAGTGAACACTGAAGCTTTCTTT.

The chain uses TRBV6-5 and TRBJ1-6; 7 bases agree with TRBD1. The trim removed 5 bases at V and 9 bases at J, leaving 10 bases unmatched. The germline V gene has CDR1 MNHEY and CDR2 SVGAGI. The CDR3 spans 15 residues. The CDR3 reads CASSTHDREGSPLHF. The CDR3 DNA sequence: TGTGCCAGCAGTACGCATGACAGGGAGGGTTCACCCCTCCACTTT.

The rearrangement uses TRBV6-5 and TRBJ1-4, with D unclear. The CDR3 runs to 14 residues. Trimming took off 7 bases at V and 5 bases at J, with 14 bases between the two ends. The V gene's germline CDR1 is MNHEY and CDR2 SVGAGI. The CDR3 region has the DNA TGTGCCAGCACCTCGGGAGGGCTAAATGAAAAACTGTTTTTT. Residues: CASTSGGLNEKLFF.

This chain connects TRBV9 to TRBJ2-1; the match to TRBD1 covers 7 bases. CDR3 length: 14 amino acids. J gave up 0 bases and V 9 bases, and 6 bases lay outside the gene matches. Looked up from germline, CDR1 is SGDLS and CDR2 is YYNGEE. This CDR3 reads CATNRDSSYNEQFF. CDR3 coding DNA: TGTGCCACCAACCGGGACAGCTCCTACAATGAGCAGTTCTTC.

This chain links TRBV4-1 with TRBJ1-1; the match to TRBD1 covers 7 bases. CDR1 and CDR2 from the germline V gene are MGHRA and YSYEKL. The CDR3 contains 16 residues. J gave up 1 base and V 2 bases, and 7 bases lay outside the gene matches. CDR3 loop: CASSQRRPGGNTEAFF. The CDR3 DNA reads as TGCGCCAGCAGCCAAAGACGGCCAGGGGGGAACACTGAAGCTTTCTTT.

The rearrangement joins TRBV5-6 to TRBJ2-7; D not certain. V dropped 5 bases and J dropped 2 bases, with 11 bases sitting between them. There are 13 residues in the CDR3. Germline assignment: CDR1 SGHDT and CDR2 YYEEEE. In DNA form, the CDR3 reads TGTGCCAGCAGTAGCCGGGCTACCTACGAGCAGTACTTC. Its translation is CASSSRATYEQYF.

The rearrangement links TRBV7-9 to TRBJ1-5; D is unresolved. The CDR3 has 15 residues. CDR1 SEHNR and CDR2 FQNEAQ come from the germline V gene (reference sequence). V was trimmed by 4 bases and J by 7 bases, leaving 17 bases between them. CDR3 amino acids: CASSSQQQGVQPQHF. DNA of the CDR3: TGTGCCAGCAGCTCACAACAGCAAGGAGTGCAGCCCCAGCATTTT.

This chain links TRBV4-3 with TRBJ2-1; 10 bases agree with TRBD1. This CDR3 spans 16 amino acids. Trimming cost V 2 bases and J 3 bases; bases outside gene matches: 4. Per the germline V gene, CDR1 is LGHNA and CDR2 is YSLEER. The CDR3 region has the DNA TGCGCCAGCAGCCAAACCCGGGACAGGGGCTACAATGAGCAGTTCTTC. Amino acid sequence: CASSQTRDRGYNEQFF.

The chain combines TRBV14 with TRBJ2-1; D is unclear. The CDR3 runs 15 residues. Germline lookup yields CDR1 SGHDN and CDR2 FVKESK. V was shortened by 4 bases and J by 0 bases, with 10 bases between the two germline ends. CDR3: CASSRGTGSYNEQFF. The CDR3, as DNA: TGTGCCAGCAGCCGCGGCACTGGCTCCTACAATGAGCAGTTCTTC.

The chain joins TRBV2 to TRBJ1-5; 10 bases are shared with TRBD1. Losses at the gene ends were 6 bases for V and 5 bases for J; bases not matched to a gene: 4. The CDR3 loop spans 14 amino acids. Germline assignment: CDR1 SNHLY and CDR2 FYNNEI. CDR3: CASRGTGVYQPQHF. For the CDR3, the DNA is TGTGCCAGCAGGGGGACAGGGGTCTATCAGCCCCAGCATTTT.

The chain carries TRBV6-5 and TRBJ2-7, with D unresolved. V was shortened by 10 bases and J by 2 bases, with 21 bases between the two germline ends. The CDR3 runs 15 residues. From germline, CDR1 is MNHEY and CDR2 SVGAGI. The CDR3, as DNA: TGTGCCACCAACAAAGGCTCAAGCGTCACCTACGAGCAGTACTTC. Translating gives CATNKGSSVTYEQYF.

The V and J genes are TRBV28 and TRBJ1-5; tentatively, D is TRBD1 (5 bases). The CDR3 has 13 residues. V was clipped by 9 bases and J by 7 bases, with 16 bases between them. Germline V gene lookup returns CDR1 MDHEN and CDR2 SYDVKM. CDR3 loop: CASRWGVGQPQHF. Here the CDR3 DNA reads TGTGCCAGTCGGTGGGGGGTTGGGCAGCCCCAGCATTTT.

This chain links TRBV28 with TRBJ1-1, with D possibly matching TRBD1 (5 bases). The CDR3 has 14 residues. Germline V CDR1 and CDR2: MDHEN, SYDVKM. The V end lost 2 bases, the J end lost 7 bases, and 14 bases lay between the germline ends. The CDR3 here is CASSLTGNNYEAFF. In DNA, the CDR3 is TGTGCCAGCAGTTTAACAGGCAACAACTATGAAGCTTTCTTT.

The chain couples TRBV28 to TRBJ2-3, with D possibly called TRBD1 or TRBD2 (5 bases each). The CDR3 covers 17 residues. The germline V and J ends were trimmed by 6 bases and 0 bases, with 19 bases remaining between them. Germline V gene sequence: CDR1 MDHEN, CDR2 SYDVKM. The CDR3: CASSLHWGFRSTDTQYF. Here the CDR3 DNA reads TGTGCCAGCAGCTTACACTGGGGGTTCCGTAGCACAGATACGCAGTATTTT.

The chain employs TRBV6-5 and TRBJ1-2, with D maybe TRBD1 (5 bases). V was trimmed by 5 bases and J by 3 bases, leaving 16 bases between them. The germline CDR1 and CDR2 sequences are MNHEY and SVGAGI. The CDR3 sequence is 15 residues long. The CDR3 sequence: CASSTSGTGDYGYTF. The CDR3 region has the DNA TGTGCCAGCAGTACATCCGGGACGGGTGACTATGGCTACACCTTC.

Only one count was recorded for this clone. This chain connects TRBV7-9 to TRBJ2-7; TRBD1 agrees at 9 bases. The germline CDR1 and CDR2 sequences are SEHNR and FQNEAQ (reference sequence). V lost 5 bases to trimming and J lost 6 bases; unmatched junction nucleotides: 8. This CDR3 comprises 14 residues. This CDR3 is CASSPGQGLAEQYF. In DNA, the CDR3 is TGTGCCAGCAGCCCGGGACAGGGTCTAGCCGAGCAGTACTTC. Complete variable domain (other parts from reference TRBV7-9 and TRBJ2-7): DTGVSQNPRHKITKRGQNVTFRCDPISEHNRLYWYRQTLGQGPEFLTYFQNEAQLEKSRLLSDRFSAERPKGSFSTLEIQRTEQGDSAMYLCASSPGQGLAEQYFGPGTRLTVT.

The rearrangement links TRBV25-1 to TRBJ2-5, with 8 bases that match TRBD1. V was pared by 5 bases and J by 1 base, with 3 bases of the junction left unmatched. The CDR3 covers 14 residues. Germline V gives CDR1 MGHDK, CDR2 SYGVNS. The CDR3 spells CASSKDRAQETQYF. The CDR3 bases are TGTGCCAGCAGTAAGGACAGGGCCCAAGAGACCCAGTACTTC. Together with reference TRBV25-1 and TRBJ2-5, the CDR3 gives the full variable domain: EADIYQTPRYLVIGTGKKITLECSQTMGHDKMYWYQQDPGMELHLIHYSYGVNSTEKGDLSSESTVSRIRTEHFPLTLESARPSHTSQYLCASSKDRAQETQYFGPGTRLLVL.

The V gene is TRBV28, the J gene TRBJ2-1; 11 bases fit TRBD2. The CDR3 spans 16 residues. V shed 4 bases, J shed 1 base, and the junction held 3 bases outside the gene matches. Germline V CDR1 and CDR2: MDHEN, SYDVKM. CDR3 in DNA: TGTGCCAGCAGTTCCAGGACTAGCGGGTCCTACAATGAGCAGTTCTTC. Translated, it gives CASSSRTSGSYNEQFF.

The V call is TRBV5-1, the J call TRBJ2-7; the D gene could be TRBD1 or TRBD2 (5 bases each). Germline V lookup: CDR1 SGHRS, CDR2 YFSETQ. The CDR3 extends over 14 amino acids. Deletions cut 4 bases from V and 6 bases from J, with 17 bases between. The CDR3 coding sequence is TGCGCCAGCAGCATAACCCCGGGTGGGGGCGAGCAGTACGTC. It specifies CASSITPGGGEQYV.